The T cell receptor beta chain under discussion was sequenced for a study of PD-1 blockade in classical Hodgkin lymphoma. For the study at large: Patients received nivolumab 3 mg/kg intravenously every 2 weeks. Study-wide points: Lower baseline TCR diversity marked trial partial responders and progressors. Before treatment, TCR diversity in newly diagnosed patients was reportedly lower than in healthy donors.

For this clone: Its antigen remains unknown.

V shed 3 bases and J shed 3 bases, with 9 bases lying between them. CDR1 and CDR2 from the germline V gene are MDHEN and SYDVKM. This CDR3 has 13 amino acids. The table came from immunoSEQ multiplex PCR; TCRdb's copy has only in-frame clones and leaves some out. The data hold just over 35,000 clones, with approximately 69% observed a single time. No patient escaped relapse after autologous stem cell transplantation, and brentuximab vedotin exposure varied. Progressive disease, partial response or complete response was each patient's best response. The specimen was peripheral blood mononuclear cells (PBMCs), collected before the second cycle of nivolumab. The V call is TRBV28, the J call TRBJ2-7; D unresolved. The sequence was obtained from a human donor with classical Hodgkin lymphoma. The CDR3 nucleotides are TGTGCCAGCAGTTTGGGCCAAAGCTACGAGCAGTACTTC. This sequence encodes CASSLGQSYEQYF.